These 16 T cell receptor beta chains share one sample of origin, sequenced in a study of identical twins. In TCRdb, the 5' RACE reads were re-called with MiXCR into one record per CDR3 protein. The sample lists about 720,000 distinct CDR3 sequences, about 18% occurring once. Separately, the same data were catalogued under a study of T cells expressing NK-cell markers.

The specimen was PBMCs. The receptors shown here come from a woman between 18 and 30 years old in good health.

The chain has TRBV7-9 and TRBJ1-1; TRBD1 is a possible D gene (6 bases). V lost 2 bases to trimming and J lost 8 bases, with 15 bases between them. In germline, CDR1 is SEHNR, CDR2 FQNEAQ (reference sequence). The CDR3 length is 14 residues. The CDR3 sequence: CASSLSPGHREAFF. CDR3 nucleotide sequence: TGTGCCAGCAGCTTATCTCCGGGACACCGGGAAGCTTTCTTT.

This chain uses TRBV20-1 with TRBJ2-1; TRBD2 matches 11 bases. Germline loops: CDR1 DFQATT, CDR2 SNEGSKA (reference sequence). The CDR3 loop spans 15 amino acids. With V trimmed by 0 bases and J by 7 bases, 5 bases remained unmatched. The CDR3, as DNA: TGCAGTGCTAGAGATAAAACTAGCGGGGGTAATGAGCAGTTCTTC. It is translated as CSARDKTSGGNEQFF.

This sequence joins TRBV18 and TRBJ2-7; 8 nucleotides align to TRBD1. V lost 4 bases and J lost 11; bases outside the gene matches: 19. The V gene's germline CDR1 is KGHSH and CDR2 LQKENI. CDR3 length: 16 residues. The CDR3 DNA sequence: TGTGCCAGCTCACGAGAGACGACAGGGGCACGACCAGTGGAGTACTTC. Protein: CASSRETTGARPVEYF.

This chain connects TRBV10-3 to TRBJ2-1, with TRBD2 matching over 10 bases. The CDR3 runs to 13 residues. V lost 4 bases, J lost 9 bases, and 3 bases stayed unmatched. Germline loops: CDR1 ENHRY, CDR2 SYGVKD. The CDR3 is CAISVRTSGEQFF. CDR3 bases: TGTGCCATCAGTGTCAGGACTAGCGGTGAGCAGTTCTTC.

A few counts support this clonotype. This chain joins TRBV12-3 or TRBV12-4 and TRBJ2-1; D possibly corresponds to TRBD1 (7 bases). V was clipped by 7 bases and J by 8 bases, with 21 bases between them. There are 15 residues in the CDR3. In DNA form, the CDR3 reads TGTGCCAGCACCTTTAGGAGGGGGCCTGTAGATGAGCAGTTCTTC. It yields the protein CASTFRRGPVDEQFF.

The chain recombines TRBV2 with TRBJ2-5; D gene ambiguous. With 6 bases removed from V and 5 bases from J, the gap between germline ends came to 10 bases. CDR1 is SNHLY, CDR2 FYNNEI, per germline. This CDR3 is 12 amino acids long. The CDR3 sequence is CASRRLVETQYF. The CDR3 DNA reads TGTGCCAGCAGGAGACTTGTGGAGACCCAGTACTTC.

This clonotype was seen a handful of times. This sequence joins TRBV7-9 and TRBJ1-4, with a weak D call TRBD1 (5 bases). V dropped 2 bases and J dropped 7 bases, with 17 bases sitting between them. The CDR3 extends over 16 amino acids. From germline, CDR1 is SEHNR and CDR2 FQNEAQ (reference sequence). Here the CDR3 DNA reads TGTGCCAGCAGCTTAAGGTCGTCAGGGTCCTTTGAAAAACTGTTTTTT. This sequence encodes CASSLRSSGSFEKLFF.

The V gene is TRBV20-1, the J gene TRBJ2-3, with D unclear. This CDR3 comprises 12 residues. Between the trimmed V and J ends, which lost 5 bases and 4 bases, there was a span of 10 bases. The germline V gene has CDR1 DFQATT and CDR2 SNEGSKA (reference sequence). DNA of the CDR3: TGCAGTGCTGACTCAAGGCCAGATACGCAGTATTTT. Amino acid sequence: CSADSRPDTQYF.

This clonotype was seen only a few times. The chain is built from TRBV6-5 and TRBJ2-1; unclear D gene. Germline loops: CDR1 MNHEY, CDR2 SVGAGI. The CDR3 runs to 12 residues. V was pared by 7 bases and J by 9 bases, with 13 bases between. The CDR3 sequence is CASTSVPGEQFF. DNA for the CDR3: TGTGCCAGCACCTCGGTCCCCGGTGAGCAGTTCTTC.

This rearrangement joins TRBV9 to TRBJ2-3, with 8 bases matching TRBD2. Germline V gives CDR1 SGDLS, CDR2 YYNGEE. Unmatched junction bases numbered 4, after V lost 0 bases and J lost 1 base. This CDR3 comprises 16 residues. The CDR3 nucleotides read TGTGCCAGCAGCGTAGCTGGAGCGGGAGGCACAGATACGCAGTATTTT. It is translated as CASSVAGAGGTDTQYF.

This clonotype was counted only a few times. V usage is TRBV9 and J usage is TRBJ2-5, with D unclear. The CDR3 spans 14 residues. Germline CDR1 and CDR2: SGDLS and YYNGEE. Trimming left V 3 bases short and J 0 bases short, with 9 bases between. The CDR3 protein is CASSAGLYQETQYF. The DNA of the CDR3 is TGTGCCAGCAGCGCCGGGCTATACCAAGAGACCCAGTACTTC.

The chain joins TRBV24-1 to TRBJ2-5; D may be TRBD1 or TRBD2 (5 bases each). The CDR3 totals 15 residues. CDR1 is KGHDR, CDR2 SFDVKD, per germline. V dropped 3 bases and J dropped 5 bases, with 15 bases sitting between them. The CDR3 bases are TGTGCCACCAGTGATCCCGGGACCCCGGGGGAGACCCAGTACTTC. Encoded protein: CATSDPGTPGETQYF.

The sample holds many counts of this clonotype. The V and J genes are TRBV6-1 and TRBJ2-7, with D unresolved. Germline V gives CDR1 MNHNS, CDR2 SASEGT. The length of the CDR3 is 13 residues. The V end was cut by 6 bases, the J end by 3 bases, with 12 bases between. CDR3 residues: CASSLLGVYEQYF. The CDR3 coding sequence is TGTGCCAGCAGCCTGTTGGGCGTCTACGAGCAGTACTTC.

This clonotype was seen more than once but under ten times. V gene TRBV5-1 combines with J gene TRBJ1-1; 11 nucleotides line up with TRBD1. The CDR3 sequence is 15 residues long. V lost 4 bases and J lost 8; bases outside the gene matches: 10. Germline values: CDR1 SGHRS, CDR2 YFSETQ. The CDR3 coding sequence is TGCGCCAGCAGCCCGGACAGGGGGCGAGTCCACGAAGCTTTCTTT. Translated, it gives CASSPDRGRVHEAFF.

V is TRBV20-1 and J is TRBJ2-1; TRBD2 matches at 11 bases. Germline values: CDR1 DFQATT, CDR2 SNEGSKA (reference sequence). This CDR3 has 15 residues. The V gene end was trimmed by 4 bases and the J gene end by 3 bases; junction bases not matched to a gene: 5. The CDR3: CSATTSGSLYNEQFF. CDR3 bases: TGCAGTGCTACCACTAGCGGGAGTCTCTACAATGAGCAGTTCTTC.

This clonotype was recorded a few times. This chain joins TRBV3-1 and TRBJ2-3, with 8 bases that match TRBD1. CDR1 is LGHDT and CDR2 is YNNKEL in the germline V gene (reference sequence). Trimming removed 10 bases from V and 2 bases from J; junction bases left unmatched: 8. CDR3 length equals 14 residues. CDR3 coding DNA: TGTGCCACGAGGACAGGGAGATTCACAGATACGCAGTATTTT. Amino acids: CATRTGRFTDTQYF.